One sample yielded the 26 T cell receptor beta chains listed below, sequenced in a study of early T cells in non-severe SARS-CoV-2 infection. TCRdb independently ran MiXCR on the 5' RACE reads; one entry per CDR3 protein. The sample comprises 60,000 to 75,000 distinct CDR3 sequences, approximately 4.5% of which are singletons, and roughly 3.6% rests with the top ten. This sample comprised whole blood, obtained at baseline. These receptors were taken from an adult who was a healthcare worker with PCR-confirmed SARS-CoV-2 infection or an uninfected control (not recorded which). The donor label of this sample is uncertain.

This clonotype was counted ten times or more. The chain uses TRBV2 and TRBJ2-3; 11 bases are a match to TRBD1. V lost 6 bases and J lost 6; bases outside the gene matches: 8. This CDR3 spans 15 amino acids. Germline loops: CDR1 SNHLY, CDR2 FYNNEI. CDR3 DNA sequence: TGTGCCAGCAGGGAGGACAGGGGGCGCGTGGATACGCAGTATTTT. The encoded protein is CASREDRGRVDTQYF.

This clonotype has more than one count but fewer than ten. J is TRBJ1-5 and V is TRBV12-3 or TRBV12-4; D unresolved. The CDR3 totals 12 residues. Trimming took off 6 bases at V and 5 bases at J, with 8 bases between the two ends. DNA of the CDR3: TGTGCCAGCAGCTCCCCTTATCAGCCCCAGCATTTT. Translation gives CASSSPYQPQHF.

This clonotype showed up just a few times. The chain employs TRBV20-1 and TRBJ2-3; D is ambiguous. The CDR3 extends over 13 amino acids. CDR1 and CDR2 from the germline V gene are DFQATT and SNEGSKA (reference sequence). V lost 2 bases to trimming and J lost 1 base, with 7 bases between them. This CDR3 reads CSARPAGTDTQYF. Written as DNA, the CDR3 is TGCAGTGCTAGACCCGCAGGCACAGATACGCAGTATTTT.

V usage is TRBV20-1 and J usage is TRBJ1-1; 7 bases agree with TRBD1. Germline values: CDR1 DFQATT, CDR2 SNEGSKA (reference sequence). The length of the CDR3 is 12 residues. The junction had 4 bases not matched to a gene; V was cut back by 5 bases and J by 4 bases. The CDR3 loop is CSAASGGTEAFF. The CDR3 nucleotides are TGCAGTGCTGCTTCAGGGGGCACTGAAGCTTTCTTT.

The DNA for the CDR3 is TGTGCCAGCAGTTTTTTTGGACACCAAGAGACCCAGTACTTC. Its translation is CASSFFGHQETQYF. The chain couples TRBV27 to TRBJ2-5; D remains ambiguous. The CDR3 totals 14 residues. Germline V gene data show CDR1 as MNHEY and CDR2 as SMNVEV (reference sequence). V lost 3 bases and J lost 0, with 8 bases in between.

This clonotype was recorded at least ten times. This chain uses TRBV7-6 with TRBJ1-6, with D perhaps matching TRBD1 (5 bases). The V end was cut by 6 bases, the J end by 7 bases, with 10 bases between. The CDR3 contains 13 residues. From germline, CDR1 is SGHVS and CDR2 FNYEAQ. The CDR3 loop reads CASSNQGNSPLHF. The CDR3 DNA is TGTGCCAGCAGTAATCAGGGAAATTCACCCCTCCACTTT.

This chain connects TRBV28 to TRBJ1-2, with unresolved D. Per the germline V gene, CDR1 is MDHEN and CDR2 is SYDVKM. The V gene lost 5 bases and the J gene lost 4 bases, with 11 bases spanning the gap. This CDR3 has 13 residues. The CDR3 loop reads CASSLDGAYGYTF. In DNA form, the CDR3 reads TGTGCCAGCAGTCTTGACGGCGCCTATGGCTACACCTTC.

This clonotype appeared many times. The rearrangement joins TRBV7-8 to TRBJ2-7; 9 bases line up with TRBD1. Per the germline V gene, CDR1 is SGHVS and CDR2 is FQNEAQ. The CDR3 spans 14 residues. The V and J ends lost 5 bases and 5 bases, in that order; junction bases with no gene match: 7. The CDR3 DNA reads TGTGCCAGCAGCCTCTCGGGACAGGGCCACGAGCAGTACTTC. This sequence encodes CASSLSGQGHEQYF.

The chain couples TRBV7-9 to TRBJ1-2; D is uncertain. The CDR3 totals 13 residues. Germline CDR1 reads SEHNR; CDR2 reads FQNEAQ (reference sequence). Trimming removed 3 bases at V and 2 bases at J, with 7 bases between. In nucleotides, the CDR3 is TGTGCCAGCAGCTTGAATTCAAACTATGGCTACACCTTC. This gives the protein CASSLNSNYGYTF.

This clonotype was found many times. Written as DNA, the CDR3 is TGTGCCAGCAGTTGGGACAGGGACCACGAGCAGTACTTC. This gives the protein CASSWDRDHEQYF. The chain carries TRBV12-3 or TRBV12-4 and TRBJ2-7; 9 nucleotides align to TRBD1. This CDR3 has 13 residues. Trimming took 4 bases from V and 5 from J; bases not matched to a gene: 3.

This clonotype appeared many times. This chain joins TRBV6-5 and TRBJ2-2; D not resolved. This CDR3 has 12 amino acids. The ends were cut back, 4 bases at V and 5 bases at J, with 5 bases in the middle. Per the germline V gene, CDR1 is MNHEY and CDR2 is SVGAGI. CDR3 nucleotides: TGTGCCAGCAGTTCCGTGACCGGGGAGCTGTTTTTT. This codes for CASSSVTGELFF.

This clonotype was observed many times. The genes are TRBV7-3 and TRBJ2-3, with a tentative D call TRBD2 (6 bases). Trimming removed 2 bases at V and 5 bases at J, with 20 bases between. CDR1 is SGHTA, CDR2 FQGTGA, per germline. This CDR3 region has 17 residues. The CDR3 sequence: CASSLGGRRGLGDTQYF. CDR3 DNA sequence: TGTGCCAGCAGCTTAGGGGGTCGGCGGGGACTGGGAGATACGCAGTATTTT.

This clonotype occurred a few times. The V gene is TRBV29-1, the J gene TRBJ1-1; no clear D. Trimming shortened V by 0 bases and J by 0 bases, and 5 bases separated the two germline ends. The CDR3 is 13 amino acids. Germline CDR1 SQVTM, CDR2 ANQGSEA. The CDR3 coding sequence is TGCAGCGTTGAAGATGGCCTGAACACTGAAGCTTTCTTT. Translating it yields CSVEDGLNTEAFF.

This clonotype occurred many times. The V gene is TRBV28, the J gene TRBJ2-7, with D possibly matching TRBD1 (6 bases). The CDR3 is made up of 14 amino acids. Germline V CDR1 and CDR2: MDHEN, SYDVKM. V was clipped by 6 bases and J by 4 bases, with 16 bases between them. Here the CDR3 reads CASSRTGYGYEQYF. Here the CDR3 DNA reads TGTGCCAGCAGCCGTACAGGGTACGGATACGAGCAGTACTTC.

Ten or more counts support this clonotype. This chain joins TRBV6-1 and TRBJ1-1; no clear D. This CDR3 has 13 amino acids. V gave up 1 base and J gave up 5 bases, with 8 bases separating them. Looked up from germline, CDR1 is MNHNS and CDR2 is SASEGT. The CDR3 spells CASSEVHRTEAFF. CDR3 nucleotide sequence: TGTGCCAGCAGTGAAGTACACCGAACTGAAGCTTTCTTT.

This clonotype was seen at least ten times. The chain has TRBV6-5 and TRBJ2-2; 10 bases are a match to TRBD2. This CDR3 has 15 amino acids. Germline V CDR1 and CDR2: MNHEY, SVGAGI. With 5 bases clipped from V and 3 bases from J, the junction kept 3 bases outside the gene matches. The CDR3 spells CASSERGGHTGELFF. DNA of the CDR3: TGTGCCAGCAGTGAGCGGGGGGGCCACACCGGGGAGCTGTTTTTT.

This clonotype was detected ten times or more. This chain connects TRBV10-3 to TRBJ1-1; D might be TRBD1 (5 bases). The length of the CDR3 is 14 residues. Germline lookup yields CDR1 ENHRY and CDR2 SYGVKD. The V end was cut by 1 base, the J end by 2 bases, with 8 bases between. This CDR3 is CAISEWGVNTEAFF. The CDR3 DNA reads as TGTGCCATCAGTGAGTGGGGCGTTAACACTGAAGCTTTCTTT.

In its sample, this clonotype was seen many times. The chain is built from TRBV12-3 or TRBV12-4 and TRBJ1-1; 7 nucleotides align to TRBD1. After removal of 6 bases from V and 5 bases from J, the junction contained 12 bases not matched to a gene. This CDR3 is 15 amino acids long. The CDR3 is CASSPQTGLRTEAFF. The CDR3 bases are TGTGCCAGCAGCCCCCAGACAGGGTTAAGGACTGAAGCTTTCTTT.

This clonotype appeared a few times. The V call is TRBV27, the J call TRBJ1-5; a possible D gene is TRBD1 (6 bases). V lost 0 bases and J lost 3, with 9 bases in between. The germline V gene has CDR1 MNHEY and CDR2 SMNVEV (reference sequence). The CDR3 has 15 amino acids. The CDR3 spells CASSLSWGLNQPQHF. CDR3 DNA: TGTGCCAGCAGTTTATCGTGGGGGCTCAATCAGCCCCAGCATTTT.

This clonotype was seen repeatedly, ten times or more. The chain carries TRBV18 and TRBJ1-5; no clear D gene. The CDR3 is made up of 14 amino acids. Germline CDR1 is KGHSH and CDR2 is LQKENI. Trimming removed 3 bases from V and 3 bases from J, with 9 bases in between. The CDR3 sequence: CASSPQADNQPQHF. The CDR3 DNA reads as TGTGCCAGCTCACCGCAGGCAGACAATCAGCCCCAGCATTTT.

The chain employs TRBV3-1 and TRBJ2-2; the match to TRBD1 covers 9 bases. CDR1 is LGHDT and CDR2 is YNNKEL in the germline V gene (reference sequence). After removal of 4 bases from V and 5 bases from J, the junction contained 5 bases not matched to a gene. The length of the CDR3 is 15 residues. CDR3 sequence (DNA): TGTGCCAGCAGCCTCCCGGGACAGGGTACCGGGGAGCTGTTTTTT. It codes for CASSLPGQGTGELFF.

The chain recombines TRBV9 with TRBJ2-3, with 14 bases aligning to TRBD2. CDR1 is SGDLS, CDR2 YYNGEE, per germline. V lost 4 bases, J lost 8 bases, and 3 bases stayed unmatched. The CDR3 sequence is 14 residues long. CDR3 DNA sequence: TGTGCCAGCAGCTCCGGGACTAGCGGGGGTACGCAGTATTTT. Its protein is CASSSGTSGGTQYF.

In this sample, this clonotype turned up a few times. The genes are TRBV18 and TRBJ2-5; D not resolved. Germline values: CDR1 KGHSH, CDR2 LQKENI. CDR3 length: 12 amino acids. The V and J ends lost 4 bases and 2 bases respectively, with 5 bases between them. The CDR3 DNA follows: TGTGCCAGCTCACAGAATCAAGAGACCCAGTACTTC. It yields the protein CASSQNQETQYF.

This chain connects TRBV5-1 to TRBJ2-2; 7 bases match TRBD1. The trim removed 4 bases at V and 0 bases at J, leaving 6 bases unmatched. This CDR3 region has 16 residues. The germline V gene encodes CDR1 SGHRS and CDR2 YFSETQ. DNA of the CDR3: TGCGCCAGCAGCGTCGGGACAGCTGCGAACACCGGGGAGCTGTTTTTT. Translated: CASSVGTAANTGELFF.

The V and J genes are TRBV11-2 and TRBJ2-3, with D unclear. The CDR3 runs to 14 residues. Germline V gene lookup returns CDR1 SGHAT and CDR2 FQNNGV. Between the trimmed V and J ends, which lost 5 bases and 6 bases, there was a span of 15 bases. CDR3 sequence reads: CASSPLNIGDTQYF. The CDR3 bases are TGTGCCAGCAGCCCCCTTAATATAGGGGATACGCAGTATTTT.

The chain combines TRBV10-2 with TRBJ2-1, with a weak D call TRBD2 (6 bases). V lost 2 bases and J lost 3, with 8 bases in between. Germline V gene data show CDR1 as WSHSY and CDR2 as SAAADI. The CDR3 spans 14 residues. This CDR3 reads CASSEGTYYNEQFF. CDR3 bases: TGCGCCAGCAGTGAGGGGACTTACTACAATGAGCAGTTCTTC.